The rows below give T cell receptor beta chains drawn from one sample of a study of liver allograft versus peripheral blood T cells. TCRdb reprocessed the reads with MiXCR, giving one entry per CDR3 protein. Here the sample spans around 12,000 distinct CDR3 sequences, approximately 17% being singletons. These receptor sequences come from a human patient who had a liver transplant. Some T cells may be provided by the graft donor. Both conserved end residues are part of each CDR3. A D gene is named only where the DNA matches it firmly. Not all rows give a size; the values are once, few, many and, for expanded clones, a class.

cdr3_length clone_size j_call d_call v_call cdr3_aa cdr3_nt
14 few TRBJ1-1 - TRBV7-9 CASSLMGEFTEAFF TGTGCCAGCAGCTTAATGGGGGAGTTCACTGAAGCTTTCTTT
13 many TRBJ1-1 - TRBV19 CASSPELGTEAFF TGTGCCAGTAGTCCAGAACTGGGGACTGAAGCTTTCTTT
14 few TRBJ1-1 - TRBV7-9 CASSLESGYTEAFF TGTGCCAGCAGCTTAGAATCTGGGTACACTGAAGCTTTCTTT
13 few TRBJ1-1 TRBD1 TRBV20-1 CSARGTGNTEAFF TGCAGTGCTAGGGGGACAGGGAACACTGAAGCTTTCTTT
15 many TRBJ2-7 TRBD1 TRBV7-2 CASSLAGGLSYEQYF TGTGCCAGCAGCTTAGCAGGGGGCCTCTCCTACGAGCAGTACTTC
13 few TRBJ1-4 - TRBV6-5 CASSYYPNEKLFF TGTGCCAGCAGTTACTACCCGAATGAAAAACTGTTTTTT
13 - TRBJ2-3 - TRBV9 CASSVGRVDTQYF TGTGCCAGCAGCGTAGGTCGGGTCGATACGCAGTATTTT
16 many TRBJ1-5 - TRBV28 CASSIPQGRGNQPQHF TGTGCCAGCAGTATACCGCAAGGGAGGGGCAATCAGCCCCAGCATTTT
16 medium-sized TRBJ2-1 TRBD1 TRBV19 CASSPYRDRAYNEQFF TGTGCCAGTAGTCCCTACCGGGACAGGGCCTACAATGAGCAGTTCTTC
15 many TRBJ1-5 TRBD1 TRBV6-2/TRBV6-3 CASSAHDRGRQPQHF TGTGCCAGCAGTGCCCACGACAGGGGGCGTCAGCCCCAGCATTTT
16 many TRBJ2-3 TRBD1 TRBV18 CASSPRTGVGTDTQYF TGTGCCAGCTCTCCCAGGACAGGGGTGGGTACAGATACGCAGTATTTT
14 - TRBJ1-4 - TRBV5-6 CASSLEQYNEKLFF TGTGCCAGCAGCTTGGAACAGTATAATGAAAAACTGTTTTTT
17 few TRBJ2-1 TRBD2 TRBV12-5 CASGLVAGDLGPNEQFF TGTGCTAGTGGTTTGGTAGCGGGGGATTTAGGACCCAATGAGCAGTTCTTC